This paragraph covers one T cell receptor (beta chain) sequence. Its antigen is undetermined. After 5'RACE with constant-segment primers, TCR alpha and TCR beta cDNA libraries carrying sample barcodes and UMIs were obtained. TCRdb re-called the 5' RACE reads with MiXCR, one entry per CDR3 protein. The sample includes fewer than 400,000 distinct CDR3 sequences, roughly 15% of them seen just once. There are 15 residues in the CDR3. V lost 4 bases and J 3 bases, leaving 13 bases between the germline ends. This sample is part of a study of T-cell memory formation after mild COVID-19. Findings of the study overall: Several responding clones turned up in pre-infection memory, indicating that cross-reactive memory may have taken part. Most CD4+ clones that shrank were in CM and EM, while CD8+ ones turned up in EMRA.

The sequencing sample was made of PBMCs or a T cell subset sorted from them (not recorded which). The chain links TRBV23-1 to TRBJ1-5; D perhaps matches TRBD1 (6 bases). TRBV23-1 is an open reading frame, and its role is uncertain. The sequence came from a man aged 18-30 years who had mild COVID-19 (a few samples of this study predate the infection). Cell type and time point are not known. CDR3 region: CASSPPNRANQPQHF. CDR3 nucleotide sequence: TGCGCCAGCAGTCCTCCCAACAGGGCCAATCAGCCCCAGCATTTT.